This T cell receptor beta chain was recorded in a study of technical replicates of blood from several donors. V shed 6 bases and J 4 bases; nucleotides not matched to a gene: 11. The CDR3 has 15 residues. The germline gives CDR1 SQVTM, CDR2 ANQGSEA. Repertoires were generated with immunoSEQ multiplex PCR, while TCRdb's copy carries only in-frame clones and drops some. The data contain under 95,000 clones, around 94% of them seen just once; the ten biggest clones take up approximately 0.25%. The TCR sequence derives from a human donor in good health. The V and J genes are TRBV29-1 and TRBJ2-7; TRBD2 aligns across 11 bases. Sequencing was done on a sample of T cells isolated from PBMCs. The CDR3 here is CSVVPVGLAGYEQYF. The CDR3 bases are TGCAGCGTGGTACCCGTAGGACTAGCGGGTTACGAGCAGTACTTC.